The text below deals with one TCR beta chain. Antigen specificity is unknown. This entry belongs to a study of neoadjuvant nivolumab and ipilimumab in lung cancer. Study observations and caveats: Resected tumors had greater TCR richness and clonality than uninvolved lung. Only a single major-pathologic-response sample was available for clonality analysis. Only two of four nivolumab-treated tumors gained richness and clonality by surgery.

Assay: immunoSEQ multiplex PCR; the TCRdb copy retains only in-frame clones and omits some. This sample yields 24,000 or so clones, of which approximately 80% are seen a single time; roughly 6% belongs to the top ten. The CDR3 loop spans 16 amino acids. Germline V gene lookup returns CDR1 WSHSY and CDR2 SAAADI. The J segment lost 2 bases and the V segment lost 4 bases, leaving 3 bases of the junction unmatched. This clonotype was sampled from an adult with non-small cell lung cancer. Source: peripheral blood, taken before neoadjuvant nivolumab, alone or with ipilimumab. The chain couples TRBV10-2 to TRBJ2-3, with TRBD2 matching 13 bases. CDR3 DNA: TGCGCCAGCAGTGTACTAGCGGGGGGGCCCACAGATACGCAGTATTTT. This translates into CASSVLAGGPTDTQYF.